The 28 T cell receptor beta chains in this list originate from one sample, sequenced in a study of control samples from healthy donors and cancer patients. The assay was immunoSEQ multiplex PCR, and TCRdb's table has in-frame clones only and misses some. Found here are hundreds of thousands of clones, around 79% of them singletons; the top ten hold roughly 15%. Sequences were obtained from PBMCs. Every receptor here comes from a woman aged 55-69 years with lung cancer.

The chain uses TRBV5-1 and TRBJ2-3; D is unclear. The germline CDR1 and CDR2 sequences are SGHRS and YFSETQ. The CDR3 totals 12 residues. V lost 3 bases and J 4 bases, leaving 6 bases between the germline ends. The chain's CDR3 is CASSWTSDTQYF. CDR3 sequence (DNA): TGCGCCAGCAGCTGGACCTCAGATACGCAGTATTTT.

V gene TRBV12-3 or TRBV12-4 combines with J gene TRBJ1-5, with D uncertain. The CDR3 totals 13 residues. The V and J ends lost 3 bases and 6 bases respectively, with 9 bases between them. CDR3: CASSFSVVQPQHF. The CDR3 DNA reads TGTGCCAGCAGTTTTTCGGTTGTTCAGCCCCAGCATTTT.

As regards this clone: An end of the junction differs from the germline gene, which may be a read error. This chain links TRBV2 with TRBJ1-2, with 8 bases matching TRBD1. Germline lookup yields CDR1 SNHLY and CDR2 FYNNEI. The CDR3 is made up of 12 amino acids. Here the CDR3 DNA reads TGTGCCAGCAGCGAAGGAGGACAGGGTAAAACCTTC. Amino acid sequence: CASSEGGQGKTF. The entire variable domain, with the rest obtained from reference TRBV2 and TRBJ1-2, is as follows: EPEVTQTPSHQVTQMGQEVILRCVPISNHLYFYWYRQILGQKVEFLVSFYNNEISEKSEIFDDQFSVERPDGSNFTLKIRSTKLEDSAMYFCASSEGGQGKTFGSGTRLTVV.

The chain couples TRBV11-3 to TRBJ2-2, with 8 bases identical to TRBD2. With V trimmed by 0 bases and J by 3 bases, 0 bases remained unmatched. This CDR3 is built from 15 residues. The germline gives CDR1 SGHNT, CDR2 YENEEA. For the CDR3, the DNA is TGTGCCAGCAGCTTAGAAGCGGGGGACACCGGGGAGCTGTTTTTT. This codes for CASSLEAGDTGELFF.

The chain is built from TRBV27 and TRBJ1-2; perhaps TRBD1 as D (5 bases). V dropped 5 bases and J dropped 8 bases, with 12 bases sitting between them. The CDR3 sequence is 12 residues long. Looked up from germline, CDR1 is MNHEY and CDR2 is SMNVEV (reference sequence). The CDR3 DNA reads as TGTGCCAGCAGTAAAGGGGTGGGAGGCTACACCTTC. Protein sequence: CASSKGVGGYTF.

The gene calls are TRBV6-5 and TRBJ1-6; 8 bases match TRBD1. Per the germline V gene, CDR1 is MNHEY and CDR2 is SVGAGI. J lost 6 bases, V lost 3 bases, and 4 bases had no gene match. The CDR3 contains 15 residues. The CDR3 sequence is CASSYRDRSNSPLHF. The CDR3 DNA reads TGTGCCAGCAGTTATAGGGACAGGTCTAATTCACCCCTCCACTTT.

The gene calls are TRBV18 and TRBJ1-2; no reliable D call. CDR3 size: 13 residues. Trimming cost V 0 bases and J 2 bases, with 4 bases left between them. The germline gives CDR1 KGHSH, CDR2 LQKENI. CDR3 in DNA: TGTGCCAGCTCACCACCGGGGAACTATGGCTACACCTTC. This translates into CASSPPGNYGYTF.

The chain has TRBV19 and TRBJ1-2; 10 bases are a match to TRBD1. V was clipped by 7 bases and J by 9 bases; unmatched bases: 11. The CDR3 runs to 14 residues. Germline assignment: CDR1 LNHDA and CDR2 SQIVND (reference sequence). The chain's CDR3 is CASTNFDRGPSYTF. CDR3 sequence (DNA): TGTGCCAGTACCAATTTCGACAGGGGGCCTAGCTACACCTTC.

This clone was picked up one time. This chain joins TRBV27 and TRBJ1-1; D unclear. V gave up 4 bases and J gave up 1 base, with 7 bases separating them. The CDR3 spans 13 residues. From germline, CDR1 is MNHEY and CDR2 SMNVEV (reference sequence). The CDR3 loop is CASSSLQNTEAFF. The CDR3 DNA is TGTGCCAGCAGTTCCCTCCAGAACACTGAAGCTTTCTTT.

V usage is TRBV10-1 and J usage is TRBJ2-7, with a tentative D call TRBD2 (6 bases). Germline loops: CDR1 WNHNN, CDR2 SYGVQD (reference sequence). This CDR3 is built from 15 residues. The V and J ends lost 2 bases and 0 bases respectively, with 11 bases between them. This CDR3 reads CASSEVAGSSYEQYF. CDR3 sequence (DNA): TGCGCCAGCAGTGAGGTCGCGGGGTCCTCCTACGAGCAGTACTTC.

This clone was seen more than once but under ten times. The chain couples TRBV12-3 or TRBV12-4 to TRBJ1-2; no definite D call. This CDR3 is 12 amino acids long. V was clipped by 11 bases and J by 2 bases, with 12 bases between them. CDR3 residues: CAAGYRNYGYTF. The CDR3 DNA follows: TGTGCCGCCGGGTATAGGAACTATGGCTACACCTTC.

The chain carries TRBV12-3 or TRBV12-4 and TRBJ1-2; 7 bases are a match to TRBD1. V dropped 7 bases and J dropped 6; count of bases not matched to a gene: 5. The CDR3 is made up of 12 amino acids. This CDR3 is CASNTGVDGYTF. The CDR3 region has the DNA TGTGCCAGCAATACAGGGGTTGATGGCTACACCTTC.

The CDR3 protein is CASSLEQSGANVLTF. CDR3 in DNA: TGCGCCAGCAGCTTGGAACAGTCTGGGGCCAACGTCCTGACTTTC. V gene TRBV5-1 combines with J gene TRBJ2-6; D gene unclear. CDR1 is SGHRS, CDR2 YFSETQ, per germline. Trimming stripped 0 bases from V and 1 base from J, with 5 bases between. This CDR3 contains 15 residues.

The rearrangement uses TRBV10-3 and TRBJ2-5; TRBD1 might be the D (6 bases). Germline values: CDR1 ENHRY, CDR2 SYGVKD. The ends were cut back, 4 bases at V and 5 bases at J, with 14 bases in the middle. This CDR3 spans 14 amino acids. CDR3 in DNA: TGTGCCATCAGTGGGGCAGGGGTTGTGGAGACCCAGTACTTC. Translated, it gives CAISGAGVVETQYF.

The chain couples TRBV11-3 to TRBJ2-1, with 9 bases lining up with TRBD1. This CDR3 has 16 amino acids. Trimming at V came to 1 base and at J to 5 bases, leaving 6 bases not matched to a gene. Germline CDR1 SGHNT, CDR2 YENEEA. The CDR3 reads CASSLGGTGFHNEQFF. In DNA, the CDR3 is TGTGCCAGCAGCTTAGGGGGGACAGGGTTCCACAATGAGCAGTTCTTC.

The V and J genes are TRBV4-1 and TRBJ2-7; 10 bases line up with TRBD2. The CDR3 loop spans 15 amino acids. Trimming took 2 bases from V and 2 from J; bases not matched to a gene: 3. The germline V gene has CDR1 MGHRA and CDR2 YSYEKL. The CDR3 sequence is CASSQQLAGTYEQYF. The CDR3 nucleotides are TGCGCCAGCAGCCAACAACTAGCGGGAACCTACGAGCAGTACTTC.

The chain carries TRBV7-8 and TRBJ1-1; no reliable D call. Trimming stripped 0 bases from V and 0 bases from J, with 8 bases between. There are 15 residues in the CDR3. Germline CDR1 and CDR2: SGHVS and FQNEAQ. CDR3 DNA sequence: TGTGCCAGCAGCTTAGCGGGATCTATGAACACTGAAGCTTTCTTT. This codes for CASSLAGSMNTEAFF.

The DNA for the CDR3 is TGTGCCAGCAGCCGGGACTCTTTGGGCGAGCAGTACTTC. Its translation: CASSRDSLGEQYF. The gene calls are TRBV3-1 (or the pseudogene TRBV3-2) and TRBJ2-7; D may be TRBD2 (6 bases). V was clipped by 4 bases and J by 6 bases, with 13 bases between them. The CDR3 is 13 amino acids. The V gene's germline CDR1 is LGHDT and CDR2 YNNKEL (reference sequence).

This sequence joins TRBV27 and TRBJ2-7; 9 nucleotides line up with TRBD1. From germline, CDR1 is MNHEY and CDR2 SMNVEV (reference sequence). CDR3 length equals 16 residues. V shed 8 bases and J 6 bases; nucleotides not matched to a gene: 17. Written as DNA, the CDR3 is TGTGCCAGCTCGCACAACGCCGGGACAGGGTCATCCGAGCAGTACTTC. Translating gives CASSHNAGTGSSEQYF.

V usage is TRBV5-4 and J usage is TRBJ2-7; 14 bases are a match to TRBD2. The junction had 11 bases not matched to a gene; V was cut back by 4 bases and J by 11 bases. Germline V gives CDR1 SGHNT, CDR2 YYREEE (reference sequence). The CDR3 runs 15 residues. The CDR3 here is CASSVTGLAGDGKYF. CDR3 nucleotide sequence: TGTGCCAGCAGCGTGACGGGACTAGCGGGAGACGGGAAGTACTTC.

The CDR3 sequence: CASILQGWGNTIYF. In nucleotides, the CDR3 is TGTGCCAGCATCCTACAGGGTTGGGGAAACACCATATATTTT. The rearrangement joins TRBV28 to TRBJ1-3; D is perhaps TRBD1 (6 bases). Germline CDR1 and CDR2: MDHEN and SYDVKM. Trimming removed 7 bases at V and 4 bases at J, with 14 bases between. This CDR3 contains 14 residues.

The J gene is TRBJ2-6, the V gene TRBV5-1; D might be TRBD2 (5 bases). Germline V gene lookup returns CDR1 SGHRS and CDR2 YFSETQ. V dropped 4 bases and J dropped 2 bases, with 7 bases sitting between them. The CDR3 sequence is 14 residues long. Here the CDR3 DNA reads TGCGCCAGCAGCCGGGAAACTGGGGCCAACGTCCTGACTTTC. Protein sequence: CASSRETGANVLTF.

The V and J genes are TRBV7-9 and TRBJ1-1; D uncertain. CDR1 and CDR2 from the germline V gene are SEHNR and FQNEAQ (reference sequence). The CDR3 runs 18 residues. Trimming stripped 1 base from V and 3 bases from J, with 21 bases between. The CDR3 sequence is CASSLGTSAAYFDTEAFF. The DNA of the CDR3 is TGTGCCAGCAGCTTAGGGACCAGCGCCGCCTATTTTGACACTGAAGCTTTCTTT.

The chain carries TRBV5-1 and TRBJ2-3; 11 bases are shared with TRBD2. V lost 3 bases, J lost 1 base, and 4 bases stayed unmatched. The CDR3 is 16 residues long. Germline-derived CDR1 and CDR2 are SGHRS and YFSETQ. The CDR3 DNA is TGCGCCAGCAGCTGGGGGACTAGCGGAGGCACAGATACGCAGTATTTT. Translation gives CASSWGTSGGTDTQYF.

The chain couples TRBV5-1 to TRBJ1-3, with D uncertain. The CDR3 spans 15 residues. Trimming removed 0 bases from V and 3 bases from J, with 10 bases in between. Germline-derived CDR1 and CDR2 are SGHRS and YFSETQ. CDR3 bases: TGCGCCAGCAGCTTGGTCTCGGGGTTTGGAAACACCATATATTTT. Translating gives CASSLVSGFGNTIYF.

This clone was observed a few times. This chain connects TRBV18 to TRBJ2-4, with D maybe TRBD1 (5 bases). The CDR3 runs to 15 residues. The germline gives CDR1 KGHSH, CDR2 LQKENI. V lost 2 bases and J lost 8, with 16 bases in between. The CDR3 is CASSPGQTVGDIQYF. The DNA of the CDR3 is TGTGCCAGCTCACCAGGGCAGACAGTAGGGGACATTCAGTACTTC.

The genes are TRBV5-6 and TRBJ1-5; D ambiguous. The CDR3 extends over 15 amino acids. V lost 3 bases and J lost 0, with 10 bases in between. CDR1 and CDR2 (germline): SGHDT, YYEEEE. CDR3 coding DNA: TGTGCCAGCAGCTCCCGAAAGATTAGCAATCAGCCCCAGCATTTT. Its translation: CASSSRKISNQPQHF. The full variable domain, in which reference TRBV5-6 and TRBJ1-5 provide the parts outside the CDR3, is DAGVTQSPTHLIKTRGQQVTLRCSPKSGHDTVSWYQQALGQGPQFIFQYYEEEERQRGNFPDRFSGHQFPNYSSELNVNALLLGDSALYLCASSSRKISNQPQHFGDGTRLSIL.

This sequence joins TRBV11-2 and TRBJ2-7; 8 bases agree with TRBD2. The CDR3 is 15 residues long. Germline trimming cut 5 bases from V and 0 bases from J; bases unmatched to any gene: 6. The germline gives CDR1 SGHAT, CDR2 FQNNGV. The CDR3 here is CASSLSGAISYEQYF. CDR3 nucleotide sequence: TGTGCCAGCAGCCTTAGCGGGGCAATCTCCTACGAGCAGTACTTC.